Sequencing of this T cell receptor (beta chain) was carried out in a study of blood T cell repertoires in COVID-19 (dated by TCRdb to 2020 to 2021). Context from the whole study: Samples from collaborators originated in the United States, Italy and Spain and spanned both the acute and convalescent phases of COVID-19. Deeply sampled blood TCRbeta repertoires from subjects exposed to, actively infected with, or recovered from COVID-19 were included in the dataset. Where available, HLA class I and class II types were taken from metadata supplied by the sample provider and were not determined by assay-based typing. The repertoires were made available in a free public database intended to serve as a resource for research on the immune response to SARS-CoV-2. The sample metadata nearly always contained a de-identified subject ID, COVID-19 status, age in years and sex. Samples came from the ongoing ImmuneRACE study (first 160 participants) plus 1,254 subjects from 6 global collaborators. The material from the prospective study consisted of cDNA or gDNA derived from T cells, B-cell-depleted T cells, or PBMCs. General conclusions and limits of the study: Clinical and demographic metadata were provided uncurated, with the amount varying by source and participant.

In this sample, this clone turned up a few times. Its binding antigen is unknown. Base qualities are not recorded, but no much larger clone differs from it by a single base. Enrolling through a virtual design, the prospective study's participants ranged in age from roughly 18 to 100 years and lived across around 25 United States geographic areas. To assign participants to cohorts, the prospective study relied on clinical history that participants themselves reported in a screening survey and a study questionnaire. Mobile phlebotomists in the prospective study collected whole blood, serum and a nasopharyngeal or oropharyngeal swab from every participant. Over a 2-month period, participants in the prospective study had the option of providing additional blood draws and questionnaires. Before DNA extraction, blood samples from the prospective study were shipped at room temperature or frozen. From a lookup of the germline V gene, CDR1 and CDR2 are MDHEN and SYDVKM. V is cut back by 9 bases and J by 5 bases, with 7 bases in the junction unmatched. The cysteine opens and the phenylalanine closes a CDR3 of 14 amino acids. Of the read, only the CDR3 DNA is kept; its 42 bases are in frame from base 1.

TCRbeta CDR3 regions were amplified from genomic DNA using the immunoSEQ Assay, a bias-controlled multiplex PCR. The study's own analysis went as follows. The number of nucleated cells in each sample was estimated by amplification of reference gene primers within the assay. To quantify the absolute abundance of each unique TCRbeta CDR3 rearrangement, sequence reads were collapsed and filtered. For each sample, productive Simpson clonality was calculated as the square root of Simpson's diversity index over productive rearrangements. TCRdb limited this immuneACCESS table to in-frame rearrangements with V and J called. A share of clones is missing; checked studies link under half to unresolved V genes, and the rest is unexplained. V, J and clone size reflect that table, while D and trimming were determined from the DNA. This sample holds 470,000 or so clones; 87% were observed only once. The top ten constitute around 1.8% of the sample.

The rearrangement combines TRBV28 with TRBJ2-1; 10 central nucleotides agree with TRBD2. The sample consisted of PBMCs or T cells enriched from blood (not recorded which). This clonotype originated in a woman younger than 30 with acute COVID-19. In nucleotides, the sequence is TGTGCCAGTATAAGCGGGAGGGCCAACAATGAGCAGTTCTTC. Translation gives CASISGRANNEQFF.